Below, 9 T cell receptor beta chains from the same sample are listed, as sequenced in a study of T cells after yellow fever vaccination. In TCRdb, the 5' RACE reads were re-called with MiXCR into one record per CDR3 protein. The data show 340,000 or so distinct CDR3 sequences, approximately 12% seen once. This material consisted of CD4+ T cells sorted from PBMCs, taken 15 days after the yellow fever booster vaccination. These receptors were taken from a man aged 18-30 years who received the YFV17D yellow fever vaccine.

This clonotype was seen a handful of times. The CDR3, as DNA: TGCAGTGCTGGGCGTGGGGGGGCCACGTTCGGGACCCAGTACTTC. Residues: CSAGRGGATFGTQYF. The chain uses TRBV20-1 and TRBJ2-5; the D gene is possibly TRBD2 (7 bases). Looked up from germline, CDR1 is DFQATT and CDR2 is SNEGSKA (reference sequence). The CDR3 spans 15 residues. Trimming left V 5 bases short and J 7 bases short, with 23 bases between.

The chain joins TRBV6-6 to TRBJ1-3, with D uncertain. Per germline, CDR1 MNHNY and CDR2 SVGAGI (reference sequence). The V end lost 9 bases, the J end lost 4 bases, and 10 bases lay between the germline ends. The CDR3 consists of 12 residues. Here the CDR3 reads CASAEAGNTIYF. CDR3 DNA sequence: TGTGCCAGTGCTGAAGCGGGAAACACCATATATTTT.

Comment on this clonotype: Germline and junction disagree at one end, which may indicate a read error. This chain connects TRBV7-2 to TRBJ2-5, with TRBD2 matching over 8 bases. The CDR3 totals 15 residues. Germline CDR1 SGHTA, CDR2 FQGNSA. The CDR3 protein is CASSLAPSGQETQYF. CDR3 DNA sequence: TGTGCCAGCAGCCTAGCCCCTAGCGGGCAAGAGACCCAGTACTTC.

The genes are TRBV3-1 and TRBJ2-7, with a weak D call TRBD2 (6 bases). CDR3 length equals 13 residues. The germline V gene has CDR1 LGHDT and CDR2 YNNKEL (reference sequence). Trimming removed 4 bases at V and 5 bases at J, with 12 bases between. The CDR3 sequence: CASSLGGGDEQYF. As DNA, the CDR3 is TGTGCCAGCAGCCTCGGGGGAGGCGACGAGCAGTACTTC.

This clonotype was detected a few times. V and J are TRBV10-3 and TRBJ1-2; 8 bases fit TRBD1. The CDR3 loop spans 14 amino acids. From germline, CDR1 is ENHRY and CDR2 SYGVKD. J gave up 8 bases and V 5 bases, and 10 bases lay outside the gene matches. CDR3 in DNA: TGTGCCATCAGTTTCGGGACAGGCTCGCGGGGCTACACCTTC. This translates into CAISFGTGSRGYTF.

In this sample, this clonotype turned up many times. V is TRBV7-2 and J is TRBJ1-2; no reliable D call. Germline V lookup: CDR1 SGHTA, CDR2 FQGNSA. V was pared by 8 bases and J by 2 bases, with 18 bases between. The CDR3 spans 15 residues. CDR3 residues: CASSGVPGLNYGYTF. The CDR3 DNA reads TGTGCCAGCTCCGGAGTCCCGGGGTTGAACTATGGCTACACCTTC.

This clonotype showed up just a few times. The chain combines TRBV30 with TRBJ2-6; D remains ambiguous. V was shortened by 0 bases and J by 4 bases, with 7 bases between the two germline ends. This CDR3 spans 14 amino acids. Germline V gene lookup returns CDR1 GTSNPN and CDR2 SVGIG (reference sequence). The CDR3 DNA sequence: TGTGCCTGGAGTGTTACAGACGGGGCCAACGTCCTGACTTTC. This codes for CAWSVTDGANVLTF. Full variable domain (outside the CDR3, taken from reference TRBV30 and TRBJ2-6): SQTIHQWPATLVQPVGSPLSLECTVEGTSNPNLYWYRQAAGRGLQLLFYSVGIGQISSEVPQNLSASRPQDRQFILSSKKLLLSDSGFYLCAWSVTDGANVLTFGAGSRLTVL.

V and J are TRBV6-5 and TRBJ2-5; D uncertain. The CDR3 totals 13 residues. The germline CDR1 and CDR2 sequences are MNHEY and SVGAGI. V gave up 1 base and J gave up 4 bases, with 7 bases separating them. The CDR3 is CASSYWVGETQYF. The DNA for the CDR3 is TGTGCCAGCAGTTACTGGGTTGGAGAGACCCAGTACTTC.

This clonotype has a count of ten or more. This chain uses TRBV25-1 with TRBJ2-3; 15 bases line up with TRBD2. The germline gives CDR1 MGHDK, CDR2 SYGVNS. The V and J ends lost 4 bases and 6 bases, in that order; junction bases with no gene match: 5. CDR3 length: 16 amino acids. The CDR3 is CASSGTSGGALDTQYF. CDR3 nucleotides: TGTGCCAGCAGTGGGACTAGCGGGGGGGCCTTGGATACGCAGTATTTT.